These 26 T cell receptor beta chains were sequenced from one sample in a study of beta chain features in type 1 diabetes. Expressed TCRB transcripts were sequenced because the entire RNA isolate underwent reverse transcription. The protocol was immunoSEQ multiplex PCR, while the TCRdb copy is restricted to in-frame clones and leaves out a portion. The table records 620,000 or so clones, around a sixth of them present only once. Sequencing was carried out using naive CD4+ T cells from blood. All receptors derive from a man aged 18-30 years in good health.

This chain uses TRBV18 with TRBJ1-1; 7 bases align to TRBD1. CDR1 is KGHSH and CDR2 is LQKENI in the germline V gene. V dropped 0 bases and J dropped 6; count of bases not matched to a gene: 13. The CDR3 has 17 residues. The CDR3 spells CASSPPLDRVWMAEAFF. Here the CDR3 DNA reads TGTGCCAGCTCACCACCCCTAGACAGGGTGTGGATGGCTGAAGCTTTCTTT.

This clone was seen more than once but under ten times. This chain connects TRBV21-1 to TRBJ2-1; TRBD1, the D gene given by the table, was not confirmed from the DNA. TRBV21-1 is a listed pseudogene. This CDR3 has 14 residues. CDR3: CASTCDRANNEQFF. The CDR3 nucleotides read TGTGCCAGCACCTGTGACAGGGCGAACAATGAGCAGTTCTTC.

A word on this clone: This CDR3 is also generated by other DNA sequences in the sample. This rearrangement joins TRBV28 to TRBJ1-5, with 7 bases fitting TRBD1. The J segment lost 1 base and the V segment lost 4 bases, leaving 1 base of the junction unmatched. CDR1 is MDHEN, CDR2 SYDVKM, per germline. The CDR3 loop spans 14 amino acids. CDR3 coding DNA: TGTGCCAGCAGTTCAGGGGGAAGCAATCAGCCCCAGCATTTT. Translation gives CASSSGGSNQPQHF. The complete variable domain, with remaining parts taken from reference TRBV28 and TRBJ1-5, reads DVKVTQSSRYLVKRTGEKVFLECVQDMDHENMFWYRQDPGLGLRLIYFSYDVKMKEKGDIPEGYSVSREKKERFSLILESASTNQTSMYLCASSSGGSNQPQHFGDGTRLSIL.

The chain uses TRBV7-8 and TRBJ2-7, with D unclear. This CDR3 is built from 14 residues. The V and J ends lost 0 bases and 1 base respectively, with 7 bases between them. CDR1 and CDR2 (germline): SGHVS, FQNEAQ. The CDR3 DNA reads TGTGCCAGCAGCTTAGCAATGGGGTCCTACGAGCAGTACTTC. Residues: CASSLAMGSYEQYF. The variable domain in full, completed from reference TRBV7-8 and TRBJ2-7, reads GAGVSQSPRYKVAKRGQDVALRCDPISGHVSLFWYQQALGQGPEFLTYFQNEAQLDKSGLPSDRFFAERPEGSVSTLKIQRTQQEDSAVYLCASSLAMGSYEQYFGPGTRLTVT.

This clone has more than one count but fewer than ten. The chain has TRBV5-4 and TRBJ1-1; 7 nucleotides match TRBD1. Germline V gene data show CDR1 as SGHNT and CDR2 as YYREEE (reference sequence). After removal of 4 bases from V and 0 bases from J, the junction contained 9 bases not matched to a gene. CDR3 length equals 16 residues. The DNA for the CDR3 is TGTGCCAGCAGCCTGAAGAAGGGGGCCATGAACACTGAAGCTTTCTTT. This sequence encodes CASSLKKGAMNTEAFF.

This clone was recorded a few times. The rearrangement joins TRBV21-1 to TRBJ2-2; the D call in the table, TRBD2, was not verified against the DNA. TRBV21-1 is a documented pseudogene. CDR3 length: 16 residues. CDR3: CASSPIIGVNTGELFF. CDR3 coding DNA: TGTGCCAGCAGCCCAATTATCGGGGTGAACACCGGGGAGCTGTTTTTT.

The chain combines TRBV6-5 with TRBJ1-1, with D tentatively TRBD1 (6 bases). Germline loops: CDR1 MNHEY, CDR2 SVGAGI. With 8 bases removed from V and 1 base from J, the gap between germline ends came to 17 bases. The CDR3 sequence is 15 residues long. CDR3 in DNA: TGTGCCAGCGGGGAGGGGGGCAGAAAGAACACTGAAGCTTTCTTT. Encoded protein: CASGEGGRKNTEAFF.

The J gene is TRBJ1-1, the V gene TRBV5-4; D might be TRBD1 (5 bases). Trimming stripped 1 base from V and 4 bases from J, with 14 bases between. CDR1 is SGHNT and CDR2 is YYREEE in the germline V gene (reference sequence). The CDR3 is 15 residues long. The CDR3 DNA is TGTGCCAGCAGCTTGCGGCAGGGTTCGACCACTGAAGCTTTCTTT. This gives the protein CASSLRQGSTTEAFF.

CDR3 sequence reads: CASSPHLGLNTEAFF. CDR3 sequence (DNA): TGTGCCAGCAGCCCCCACCTCGGGCTGAACACTGAAGCTTTCTTT. This sequence joins TRBV9 and TRBJ1-1, with D unclear. The germline V gene has CDR1 SGDLS and CDR2 YYNGEE. The CDR3 spans 15 residues. V gave up 4 bases and J gave up 0 bases, with 13 bases separating them.

The chain uses TRBV7-9 and TRBJ2-2, with D possibly being TRBD1 (6 bases). The CDR3 is made up of 15 amino acids. Germline V gene sequence: CDR1 SEHNR, CDR2 FQNEAQ (reference sequence). Trimming removed 7 bases from V and 3 bases from J, with 15 bases in between. The chain's CDR3 is CASIKQGRDTGELFF. Here the CDR3 DNA reads TGTGCCAGCATTAAACAGGGAAGGGACACCGGGGAGCTGTTTTTT.

This clone appeared a few times. The chain couples TRBV5-4 to TRBJ2-7; 10 positions agree with TRBD2. The CDR3 has 15 residues. Trimming at V came to 1 base and at J to 2 bases, leaving 3 bases not matched to a gene. Germline-derived CDR1 and CDR2 are SGHNT and YYREEE (reference sequence). CDR3 in amino acids: CASSLLLAGAYEQYF. CDR3 DNA sequence: TGTGCCAGCAGCTTGTTGCTAGCGGGGGCCTACGAGCAGTACTTC.

This clone has a handful of counts. This chain connects TRBV5-4 to TRBJ2-7, with D perhaps matching TRBD1 (6 bases). The V gene's germline CDR1 is SGHNT and CDR2 YYREEE (reference sequence). The CDR3 contains 12 residues. The V end lost 5 bases, the J end lost 6 bases, and 12 bases lay between the germline ends. This CDR3 is CASRLGGAEQYF. Here the CDR3 DNA reads TGTGCCAGCAGACTAGGGGGAGCCGAGCAGTACTTC.

The genes are TRBV2 and TRBJ1-6, with D uncertain. CDR3 length: 15 residues. Germline CDR1 is SNHLY and CDR2 is FYNNEI. Trimming shortened V by 4 bases and J by 10 bases, and 17 bases separated the two germline ends. The CDR3 region has the DNA TGTGCCAGCAGTGTATACACACCGGTTGAATCACCCCTCCACTTT. The encoded protein is CASSVYTPVESPLHF.

This clone was picked up a small number of times. The genes are TRBV18 and TRBJ1-5, with 8 positions matching TRBD1. J was trimmed by 0 bases and V by 2 bases; bases with no gene match: 6. This CDR3 contains 17 residues. Looked up from germline, CDR1 is KGHSH and CDR2 is LQKENI. Here the CDR3 reads CASSPGTGGHSNQPQHF. CDR3 sequence (DNA): TGTGCCAGCTCACCAGGGACAGGAGGCCATAGCAATCAGCCCCAGCATTTT.

This clone was picked up a small number of times. The V and J genes are TRBV5-1 and TRBJ2-1, with 9 bases matching TRBD1. With 5 bases clipped from V and 7 bases from J, the junction kept 16 bases outside the gene matches. The germline gives CDR1 SGHRS, CDR2 YFSETQ. The CDR3 is 17 residues long. The CDR3 DNA reads TGCGCCAGCAGGCGGCCACCGGGACAGGGAATGTTAAATGAGCAGTTCTTC. This translates into CASRRPPGQGMLNEQFF.

The sample holds a few counts of this clone. Here the CDR3 DNA reads TGCGCCAGCAGCGATCAGGGTTCTAACTATGGCTACACCTTC. It translates to CASSDQGSNYGYTF. The chain has TRBV5-1 and TRBJ1-2; perhaps TRBD1 as D (5 bases). The CDR3 loop spans 14 amino acids. Germline V CDR1 and CDR2: SGHRS, YFSETQ. Trimming removed 4 bases at V and 0 bases at J, with 10 bases between.

The chain uses TRBV28 and TRBJ1-1; D possibly corresponds to TRBD1 (6 bases). Trimming stripped 4 bases from V and 4 bases from J, with 16 bases between. The germline CDR1 and CDR2 sequences are MDHEN and SYDVKM. The CDR3 is made up of 15 amino acids. Here the CDR3 DNA reads TGTGCCAGCAGTTCCACTACAGGGTACAGCACTGAAGCTTTCTTT. Translation gives CASSSTTGYSTEAFF.

This clone was seen a handful of times. This chain uses TRBV30 with TRBJ1-3; D not resolved. This CDR3 has 17 residues. Trimming cost V 0 bases and J 0 bases, with 15 bases left between them. CDR1 and CDR2 (germline): GTSNPN, SVGIG (reference sequence). CDR3 region: CAWSVGAGRSSGNTIYF. In nucleotides, the CDR3 is TGTGCCTGGAGTGTAGGAGCAGGTCGCAGCTCTGGAAACACCATATATTTT.

The V gene is TRBV5-1, the J gene TRBJ2-7, with 12 bases matching TRBD2. The J segment lost 3 bases and the V segment lost 4 bases, leaving 2 bases of the junction unmatched. Germline CDR1 is SGHRS and CDR2 is YFSETQ. CDR3 length: 14 residues. DNA for the CDR3: TGCGCCAGCAGCATGACTAGCGGGAGCTACGAGCAGTACTTC. Protein sequence: CASSMTSGSYEQYF.

This clone showed up just a few times. This sequence joins TRBV4-3 and TRBJ2-5; D possibly matches TRBD1 or TRBD2 (5 bases each). This CDR3 is built from 14 residues. Trimming removed 3 bases from V and 2 bases from J, with 10 bases in between. Germline V lookup: CDR1 LGHNA, CDR2 YSLEER. The chain's CDR3 is CASSQPGQQETQYF. In DNA form, the CDR3 reads TGCGCCAGCAGCCAGCCGGGGCAGCAAGAGACCCAGTACTTC.

The J gene is TRBJ2-1, the V gene TRBV15; D is ambiguous. Between the trimmed V and J ends, which lost 0 bases and 8 bases, there was a span of 8 bases. This CDR3 is built from 13 residues. Germline-derived CDR1 and CDR2 are LNHNV and YYDKDF (reference sequence). The CDR3 loop reads CATSRDLLYEQFF. The CDR3 nucleotides read TGTGCCACCAGCAGAGATCTTTTGTATGAGCAGTTCTTC.

This clone was seen repeatedly, ten times or more. The V and J genes are TRBV23-1 and TRBJ2-3; D is perhaps TRBD1 (5 bases). TRBV23-1 is annotated as an ORF whose role is uncertain. The CDR3 consists of 14 residues. V was shortened by 3 bases and J by 4 bases, with 11 bases between the two germline ends. The CDR3 is CASSQTPGSDTQYF. DNA of the CDR3: TGCGCCAGCAGTCAGACCCCAGGGTCAGATACGCAGTATTTT.

A few counts support this clone. The J gene is TRBJ2-7, the V gene TRBV10-3, with no clear D. The CDR3 spans 14 residues. Trimming removed 10 bases from V and 0 bases from J, with 16 bases in between. Per germline, CDR1 ENHRY and CDR2 SYGVKD. DNA of the CDR3: TGTGCCACCAGCTCGATGACGGACTCCTACGAGCAGTACTTC. Its protein product is CATSSMTDSYEQYF.

This clone showed up just a few times. The chain recombines TRBV19 with TRBJ1-6; tentative D call: TRBD1 (6 bases). The CDR3 length is 13 residues. CDR1 is LNHDA, CDR2 SQIVND, per germline (reference sequence). V was trimmed by 7 bases and J by 10 bases, leaving 14 bases between them. This CDR3 is CASMQQGDSPLHF. CDR3 bases: TGTGCCAGTATGCAACAGGGTGACTCACCCCTCCACTTT.

The chain employs TRBV4-1 and TRBJ2-7; 9 positions match TRBD1. Trimming took 6 bases from V and 3 from J; bases not matched to a gene: 6. This CDR3 is built from 14 residues. CDR1 and CDR2 (germline): MGHRA, YSYEKL. CDR3 residues: CASRPGQGNYEQYF. In DNA, the CDR3 is TGCGCCAGCAGACCGGGACAGGGAAACTACGAGCAGTACTTC.

The chain combines TRBV21-1 with TRBJ2-2. TRBV21-1 is annotated as a pseudogene. CDR3 length: 15 amino acids. This CDR3 reads CASSKERGVTGELFF. The CDR3 coding sequence is TGTGCCAGCAGCAAAGAGAGGGGAGTCACCGGGGAGCTGTTTTTT.